What follows describes a single TCR beta chain. This entry is derived from a study of OX40 agonist ivuxolimab in advanced cancers. This CDR3 spans 15 amino acids. The germline gives CDR1 SGHRS, CDR2 YFSETQ. V lost 2 bases, J lost 6 bases, and 15 bases lay in between. Only in-frame clones appear in the TCRdb table, and some are missing; sequencing was by immunoSEQ multiplex PCR. The table has about 69,000 clones, more than 85% seen once. Material: CD4+ or CD8+ T cells sorted from blood, obtained in a trial of the OX40 agonist ivuxolimab. This TCR was recovered from an adult with an advanced solid tumor such as melanoma, head and neck, liver or kidney cancer. The rearrangement links TRBV5-1 to TRBJ1-5; D unclear. CDR3 sequence: CASSFGGQESQPQHF. CDR3 nucleotides: TGCGCCAGCAGCTTCGGAGGTCAGGAAAGTCAGCCCCAGCATTTT.